Presented here are 17 T cell receptor beta chains from one specimen sequenced in a study of chemoradiotherapy in HPV16-positive cancers. Using immunoSEQ multiplex PCR, the repertoire was profiled, and TCRdb retains in-frame clones only, with some absent. Seen here are approximately 9,300 clones, around 82% observed once, and the top ten hold about 2.6%. Sequencing was performed on blood, taken from a patient who underwent chemoradiotherapy. The receptors stem from a human donor with HPV-associated anogenital cancer.

The rearrangement joins TRBV7-9 to TRBJ2-7; 8 bases are shared with TRBD1. With 7 bases clipped from V and 4 bases from J, the junction kept 12 bases outside the gene matches. Germline assignment: CDR1 SEHNR and CDR2 FQNEAQ (reference sequence). The CDR3 is 15 residues long. The CDR3 nucleotides read TGTGCCAGCACCCGGTATGCGGACAGGGAATACGAGCAGTACTTC. It yields the protein CASTRYADREYEQYF.

The chain carries TRBV7-2 and TRBJ2-7, with 8 bases identical to TRBD2. CDR3 length equals 15 residues. Germline CDR1 SGHTA, CDR2 FQGNSA. The V segment lost 1 base and the J segment 8 bases; nucleotides outside the gene matches: 10. The CDR3: CASSLDVAGTLKQYF. CDR3 sequence (DNA): TGTGCCAGCAGCTTAGATGTAGCGGGGACCTTAAAGCAGTACTTC.

V is TRBV19 and J is TRBJ2-4; 8 nucleotides agree with TRBD1. Trimming took 7 bases from V and 0 from J; bases not matched to a gene: 14. The germline gives CDR1 LNHDA, CDR2 SQIVND (reference sequence). The CDR3 is 18 residues long. The chain's CDR3 is CASTPGQVSSLAKNIQYF. CDR3 DNA: TGTGCCAGTACTCCGGGACAGGTCTCCTCACTAGCCAAAAACATTCAGTACTTC.

In DNA, the CDR3 is TGTGCCAGCAGCCTGCAGGGGGGTACTAACTATGGCTACACCTTC. Translating it yields CASSLQGGTNYGYTF. The V call is TRBV7-3, the J call TRBJ1-2; 7 nucleotides line up with TRBD1. Germline V gene lookup returns CDR1 SGHTA and CDR2 FQGTGA. V shed 5 bases and J 0 bases; nucleotides not matched to a gene: 6. The CDR3 length is 15 residues. The complete variable domain, with remaining parts taken from reference TRBV7-3 and TRBJ1-2, reads GAGVSQTPSNKVTEKGKYVELRCDPISGHTALYWYRQSLGQGPEFLIYFQGTGAADDSGLPNDRFFAVRPEGSVSTLKIQRTERGDSAVYLCASSLQGGTNYGYTFGSGTRLTVV.

The chain combines TRBV18 with TRBJ2-7; 9 positions agree with TRBD1. Germline values: CDR1 KGHSH, CDR2 LQKENI. The CDR3 extends over 13 amino acids. V was pared by 2 bases and J by 6 bases, with 2 bases of the junction left unmatched. The CDR3 DNA reads TGTGCCAGCTCACCAGGGACAGGGCCCGAGCAGTACTTC. This translates into CASSPGTGPEQYF. Variable domain in full (rest from reference TRBV18 and TRBJ2-7): NAGVMQNPRHLVRRRGQEARLRCSPMKGHSHVYWYRQLPEEGLKFMVYLQKENIIDESGMPKERFSAEFPKEGPSILRIQQVVRGDSAAYFCASSPGTGPEQYFGPGTRLTVT.

The chain recombines TRBV7-6 with TRBJ2-3; D perhaps matches TRBD2 (6 bases). The CDR3 consists of 16 residues. V lost 4 bases and J 2 bases, leaving 16 bases between the germline ends. In germline, CDR1 is SGHVS, CDR2 FNYEAQ. CDR3: CASSSVSGANTDTQYF. Here the CDR3 DNA reads TGTGCCAGCAGCTCCGTTAGCGGAGCAAACACAGATACGCAGTATTTT.

This chain uses TRBV19 with TRBJ2-3; 8 bases fit TRBD2. The J segment lost 2 bases and the V segment lost 4 bases, leaving 5 bases of the junction unmatched. The CDR3 contains 15 residues. Germline V gene sequence: CDR1 LNHDA, CDR2 SQIVND (reference sequence). As DNA, the CDR3 is TGTGCCAGTAGTACCGGCGGGGGGAACACAGATACGCAGTATTTT. Translation: CASSTGGGNTDTQYF.

CDR3 nucleotides: TGTGCCAGCAGTTACGAGGACAGGGGGGCCGGGGAGCTGTTTTTT. Residues: CASSYEDRGAGELFF. The chain has TRBV6-5 and TRBJ2-2; 10 nucleotides align to TRBD1. V lost 2 bases, J lost 6 bases, and 3 bases stayed unmatched. From germline, CDR1 is MNHEY and CDR2 SVGAGI. This CDR3 comprises 15 residues.

This chain links TRBV2 with TRBJ2-7; 8 bases line up with TRBD2. This CDR3 has 12 amino acids. Germline V gene data show CDR1 as SNHLY and CDR2 as FYNNEI. V was pared by 10 bases and J by 5 bases, with 7 bases of the junction left unmatched. The CDR3 coding sequence is TGTGCCACGACGACTAGCGTAAACGAGCAGTACTTC. Protein product: CATTTSVNEQYF.

The chain joins TRBV4-2 to TRBJ2-2, with D possibly being TRBD1 or TRBD2 (5 bases each). CDR3 size: 14 residues. Trimming stripped 0 bases from V and 13 bases from J, with 15 bases between. CDR1 and CDR2 from the germline V gene are LGHNA and YNFKEQ. DNA for the CDR3: TGTGCCAGCAGCCAAGAATGGGAGCAGGGTGGGCTGTTTTTT. Translated, it gives CASSQEWEQGGLFF.

In the case of this clone: The sample carries other DNA sequences with the same CDR3. This sequence joins TRBV7-9 and TRBJ2-7; D is ambiguous. Germline assignment: CDR1 SEHNR and CDR2 FQNEAQ (reference sequence). The germline V and J ends were trimmed by 2 bases and 4 bases, with 6 bases remaining between them. This CDR3 comprises 12 residues. The CDR3 sequence is CASSLSGYEQYF. The CDR3 nucleotides read TGTGCCAGCAGCTTATCAGGTTACGAGCAGTACTTC.

This chain links TRBV11-2 with TRBJ2-3; D might be TRBD2 (8 bases). The CDR3 spans 17 residues. Germline V lookup: CDR1 SGHAT, CDR2 FQNNGV. The V end lost 6 bases, the J end lost 0 bases, and 19 bases lay between the germline ends. CDR3 in amino acids: CASSRQGGGGSTDTQYF. CDR3 bases: TGTGCCAGCAGTCGACAGGGTGGCGGGGGGAGCACAGATACGCAGTATTTT. The entire variable domain, with the rest obtained from reference TRBV11-2 and TRBJ2-3, is as follows: EAGVAQSPRYKIIEKRQSVAFWCNPISGHATLYWYQQILGQGPKLLIQFQNNGVVDDSQLPKDRFSAERLKGVDSTLKIQPAKLEDSAVYLCASSRQGGGGSTDTQYFGPGTRLTVL.

This chain joins TRBV14 and TRBJ1-1, with D uncertain. In germline, CDR1 is SGHDN, CDR2 FVKESK. The V and J ends lost 0 bases and 1 base respectively, with 15 bases between them. This CDR3 has 17 residues. CDR3: CASSQDLRDGWNTEAFF. DNA of the CDR3: TGTGCCAGCAGCCAAGATCTGAGAGACGGATGGAACACTGAAGCTTTCTTT. Variable domain in full (rest from reference TRBV14 and TRBJ1-1): EAGVTQFPSHSVIEKGQTVTLRCDPISGHDNLYWYRRVMGKEIKFLLHFVKESKQDESGMPNNRFLAERTGGTYSTLKVQPAELEDSGVYFCASSQDLRDGWNTEAFFGQGTRLTVV.

The chain carries TRBV5-1 and TRBJ1-2; D is uncertain. CDR1 and CDR2 from the germline V gene are SGHRS and YFSETQ. Trimming took off 2 bases at V and 1 base at J, with 9 bases between the two ends. CDR3 length: 14 residues. CDR3 residues: CASSFEAYNYGYTF. For the CDR3, the DNA is TGCGCCAGCAGCTTTGAAGCCTATAACTATGGCTACACCTTC.

The chain is built from TRBV27 and TRBJ2-1; D gene uncertain. Germline loops: CDR1 MNHEY, CDR2 SMNVEV (reference sequence). This CDR3 is built from 12 residues. V was trimmed by 6 bases and J by 5 bases, leaving 8 bases between them. The CDR3 coding sequence is TGTGCCAGCAGCTTCCAAGACAATGAGCAGTTCTTC. Residues: CASSFQDNEQFF.

V gene TRBV9 combines with J gene TRBJ1-5, with 9 bases fitting TRBD1. The length of the CDR3 is 16 residues. V lost 0 bases and J lost 0; bases outside the gene matches: 1. Germline values: CDR1 SGDLS, CDR2 YYNGEE. In nucleotides, the CDR3 is TGTGCCAGCAGCGTAGGGACAGGGGATAGCAATCAGCCCCAGCATTTT. It codes for CASSVGTGDSNQPQHF.

This clone is a singleton in its sample. The chain joins TRBV6-1 to TRBJ2-1; D tentatively fits TRBD1 or TRBD2 (5 bases each). Germline V gene lookup returns CDR1 MNHNS and CDR2 SASEGT. V was cut by 4 bases and J by 4 bases, with 8 bases left in between. There are 13 residues in the CDR3. As DNA, the CDR3 is TGTGCCAGCAGTGCGGGACGTTACAATGAGCAGTTCTTC. Amino acid sequence: CASSAGRYNEQFF.